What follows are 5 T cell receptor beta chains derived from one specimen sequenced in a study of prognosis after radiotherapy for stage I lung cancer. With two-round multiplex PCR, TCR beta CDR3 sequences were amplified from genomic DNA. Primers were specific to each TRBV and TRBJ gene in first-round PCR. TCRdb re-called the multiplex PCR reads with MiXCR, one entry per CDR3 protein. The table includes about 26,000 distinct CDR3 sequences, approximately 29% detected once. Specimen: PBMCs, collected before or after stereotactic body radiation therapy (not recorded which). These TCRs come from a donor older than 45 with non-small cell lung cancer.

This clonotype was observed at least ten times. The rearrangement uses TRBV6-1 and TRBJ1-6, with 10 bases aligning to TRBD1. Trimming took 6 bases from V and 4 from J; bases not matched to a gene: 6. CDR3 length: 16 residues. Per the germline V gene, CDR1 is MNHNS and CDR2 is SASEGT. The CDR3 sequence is CASSRDRGYYNSPLHF. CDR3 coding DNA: TGTGCCAGCAGCCGGGACAGGGGTTATTATAATTCACCCCTCCACTTT.

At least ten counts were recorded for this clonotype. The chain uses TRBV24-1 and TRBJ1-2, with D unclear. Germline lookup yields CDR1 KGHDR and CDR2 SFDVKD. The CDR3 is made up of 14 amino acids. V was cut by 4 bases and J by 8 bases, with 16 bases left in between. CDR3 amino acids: CATSDLGSFGGYTF. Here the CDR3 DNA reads TGTGCCACCAGTGACCTCGGGTCCTTCGGGGGCTACACCTTC.

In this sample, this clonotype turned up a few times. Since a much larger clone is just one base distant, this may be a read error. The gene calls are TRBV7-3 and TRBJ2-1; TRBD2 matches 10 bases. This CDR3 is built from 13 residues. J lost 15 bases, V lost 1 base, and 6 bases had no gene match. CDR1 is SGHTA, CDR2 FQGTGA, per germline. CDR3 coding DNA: TGTGCCAGCAGCTTAAGAAGCGGGGGGGCCTCGTTCTTC. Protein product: CASSLRSGGASFF.

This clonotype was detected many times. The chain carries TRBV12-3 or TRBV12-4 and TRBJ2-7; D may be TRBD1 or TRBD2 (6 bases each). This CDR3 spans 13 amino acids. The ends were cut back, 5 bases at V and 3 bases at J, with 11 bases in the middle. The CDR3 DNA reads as TGTGCCAGCAGTCCCGGGGGACACTACGAGCAGTACTTC. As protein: CASSPGGHYEQYF.

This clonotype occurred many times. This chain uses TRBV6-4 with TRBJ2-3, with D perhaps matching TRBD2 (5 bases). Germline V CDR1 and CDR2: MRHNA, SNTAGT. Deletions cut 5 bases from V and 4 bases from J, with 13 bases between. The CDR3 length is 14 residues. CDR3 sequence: CASSLTPGSDTQYF. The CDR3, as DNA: TGTGCCAGCAGTCTCACCCCGGGGTCAGATACGCAGTATTTT.